These T cell receptor beta chains were read from a single sample in a study of Tregs in tolerant kidney transplant recipients. Here immunoSEQ multiplex PCR was the method, and the copy in TCRdb shows in-frame clones only, minus some. The profile shows some 240,000 clones, about four fifths of them singletons. Sequencing was carried out using CD4+ T cells from blood. These TCRs come from a human donor in good health. CDR3s include the opening cysteine and the closing phenylalanine or tryptophan. A D gene is named only where the DNA matches it firmly. Clone size is given for some rows only: seen once, a few or many times, or a class if the clone is expanded.

j_call,clone_size,d_call,v_call,cdr3_nt,cdr3_aa
TRBJ1-3,-,-,TRBV29-1,TGCAGCGTTGAAGGGTCTGGAAACACCATATATTTT,CSVEGSGNTIYF
TRBJ1-2,-,-,TRBV13,TGTGCCAGCAGCTTACCGGGTAACTATGGCTACACCTTC,CASSLPGNYGYTF
TRBJ2-1,-,TRBD2,TRBV7-8,TGTGCCAGCAGCTTACAAGCGGGGGGGCCGGGCTCCTACAATGAGCAGTTCTTC,CASSLQAGGPGSYNEQFF
TRBJ2-2,-,-,TRBV29-1,TGCGGGACGAAACGGGGCGCGAACACCGGGGAGCTGTTTTTT,CGTKRGANTGELFF
TRBJ2-1,once,-,TRBV11-2,TGTGCCAGCAGCTTAGATGGGGTAGAGCAGTTCTTC,CASSLDGVEQFF
TRBJ2-7,-,TRBD1,TRBV9,TGTGCCAGCAGCATAAGACAGGGTGCCTACGAGCAGTACTTC,CASSIRQGAYEQYF
TRBJ2-5,-,TRBD1,TRBV15,TGTGCCACCAGCGGAATCCGGGACAGGCCGAAAGAGACCCAGTACTTC,CATSGIRDRPKETQYF
TRBJ1-4,-,TRBD1,TRBV10-1,TGCGCCAGCAGCTCAGGGGGCGTCGGCGAAAAACTGTTTTTT,CASSSGGVGEKLFF
TRBJ1-4,-,TRBD1,TRBV7-9,TGTGCCAGCAGCTTTCAGGACAGGAGTGAAAAACTGTTTTTT,CASSFQDRSEKLFF
TRBJ1-1,-,-,TRBV2,TGTGCCAGCAGTGGGGGTGGGGTAAACACTGAAGCTTTCTTT,CASSGGGVNTEAFF
TRBJ2-1,-,TRBD2,TRBV19,TGTGCCAGTACTAGCGGGAGCTCCTACAATGAGCAGTTCTTC,CASTSGSSYNEQFF
TRBJ2-1,-,TRBD2,TRBV7-9,TGTGCCAGCAGCTGGGGGGGACGGCATGAGCAGTTCTTC,CASSWGGRHEQFF
TRBJ1-1,-,TRBD1,TRBV15,TGTGCCACCAGCACCTTAGGACAGGGAAAAGTTGAAGCTTTCTTT,CATSTLGQGKVEAFF
TRBJ1-5,-,-,TRBV2,TGTGCCAGCAGTGAAGCGCTTCAGAGTCAGCCCCAGCATTTT,CASSEALQSQPQHF
TRBJ1-6,few,-,TRBV5-4,TGTGCCAGCAGCCGGCCTACCGCAGTAAACAATTCACCCCTCCACTTT,CASSRPTAVNNSPLHF
TRBJ2-2,-,TRBD2,TRBV27,TGTGCCAGCAGTTTAAGGCTAGCGGGAGCATCCGGGGAGCTGTTTTTT,CASSLRLAGASGELFF
TRBJ2-2,-,-,TRBV9,TGTGCCAGCAGCCCCAGGAGCCAGAACACCGGGGAGCTGTTTTTT,CASSPRSQNTGELFF
TRBJ2-7,few,-,TRBV30,TGTGCCTGGAGGCCCCAGGGCTCGACCTACGAGCAGTACTTC,CAWRPQGSTYEQYF
TRBJ2-2,-,TRBD2,TRBV5-1,TGCGCCAGCAGCCGACTAGCGGGAGGGAACACCGGGGAGCTGTTTTTT,CASSRLAGGNTGELFF
TRBJ1-3,few,-,TRBV6-6,TGTGCCAGCAGTGGGCAGGGAATCTCTGGAAACACCATATATTTT,CASSGQGISGNTIYF
TRBJ2-1,-,TRBD2,TRBV6-1,TGTGCCAGCAGAGGACTAGCGAGTCCGGATGAGCAGTTCTTC,CASRGLASPDEQFF
TRBJ1-1,-,-,TRBV18,TGTGCCAGCTCACCCCAGGGAAGCGCTGAAGCTTTCTTT,CASSPQGSAEAFF
TRBJ1-5,-,-,TRBV10-2,TGCGCCAGCAGTGAGAGTGCAGGGTCCGATCAGCCCCAGCATTTT,CASSESAGSDQPQHF
TRBJ1-1,once,-,TRBV30,TGTGCCTGGAGTTCTTTCAGTCTGACCACTGAAGCTTTCTTT,CAWSSFSLTTEAFF
TRBJ2-3,-,TRBD2,TRBV6-5,TGTGCCAGCCGGAGCCTAGCGGGAGTCAGAACGCAGTATTTT,CASRSLAGVRTQYF
TRBJ1-1,-,-,TRBV18,TGTGCCAGCTCACCACGGCAGGGGAACACTGAAGCTTTCTTT,CASSPRQGNTEAFF
TRBJ2-7,once,-,TRBV19,TGTGCCAGTAGTCGGGGCCAGGGAAAAGTCTCCGAGCAGTACTTC,CASSRGQGKVSEQYF
TRBJ1-3,-,-,TRBV15,TGTGCCACCAGCAGAGAGACCGCTGTGCGAAACACCACATATTTT,CATSRETAVRNTTYF
TRBJ2-4,-,-,TRBV2,TGTGCCAGCGAGGAAACGCTAGCCAAAAACATTCAGTACTTC,CASEETLAKNIQYF
TRBJ2-1,-,-,TRBV18,TGTGCCAGCTCACCAACCCGGTCCTACAATGAGCAGTTCTTC,CASSPTRSYNEQFF
TRBJ2-5,-,-,TRBV5-1,TGCGCCAGCAGGGTTCGGGGGGAGACCCAGTACTTC,CASRVRGETQYF
TRBJ1-2,-,-,TRBV19,TGTGCCAGTAGTCCAGCGGTGGGAGGGACTGGCTACACCTTC,CASSPAVGGTGYTF
TRBJ2-6,-,-,TRBV18,TGTGCCAGCTCACCCGGAAGCTCTGGGGCCAACGTCCTGACTTTC,CASSPGSSGANVLTF
TRBJ1-5,-,TRBD1,TRBV6-1,TGTGCCAGCAGTGATACGGGACAGGGGAATTTTGCAAATCAGCCCCAGCATTTT,CASSDTGQGNFANQPQHF
TRBJ1-2,-,-,TRBV5-6,TGTGCCAGCAGCTTACGGGTCGCGGGCTACACCTTC,CASSLRVAGYTF
TRBJ1-5,-,-,TRBV27,TGTGCCAGCAGTTCCAGATCCGCTATTCTTAGCAATCAGCCCCAGCATTTT,CASSSRSAILSNQPQHF
TRBJ1-1,-,TRBD1,TRBV29-1,TGCAGCGTTGAAGATACAGGACAGGGAGGGACTGAAGCTTTCTTT,CSVEDTGQGGTEAFF
TRBJ1-4,-,TRBD1,TRBV6-1,TGTGCCAGCAGACAGGGACAGGGAAGTGAAAAACTGTTTTTT,CASRQGQGSEKLFF
TRBJ2-1,-,TRBD2,TRBV5-1,TGCGCCAGCAGCTTGACTAGCGGGGGTCCGGGAAATGAGCAGTTCTTC,CASSLTSGGPGNEQFF
TRBJ1-5,-,-,TRBV6-6,TGTGCCAGCAGTTACGGTGAGCCAAGGGGACAGCCCCAGCATTTT,CASSYGEPRGQPQHF
TRBJ2-3,few,-,TRBV7-9,TGTGCCAGCAGTATATGGAGCACAGATACGCAGTATTTT,CASSIWSTDTQYF
TRBJ1-6,-,-,TRBV7-9,TGTGCCAGCAGCCCGAGGAGTCAGGGAAATTCACCCCTCCACTTT,CASSPRSQGNSPLHF
TRBJ2-7,-,TRBD2,TRBV7-9,TGTGCCAGCAGCTTAGCAGGGACTAGCGGGTACCAGTACTTC,CASSLAGTSGYQYF
TRBJ2-3,-,TRBD2,TRBV29-1,TGCAGCGGCCTGACTAGCGGGCTAACAGATACGCAGTATTTT,CSGLTSGLTDTQYF
TRBJ2-7,-,-,TRBV5-1,TGCGCCAGCAGCGCCTCCTACGAGCAGTACTTC,CASSASYEQYF
TRBJ1-1,-,TRBD1,TRBV6-5,TGTGCCAGCAGTTCTGACAGGGGAGTGGGCACTGAAGCTTTCTTT,CASSSDRGVGTEAFF
TRBJ2-7,-,-,TRBV9,TGTGCCAGCAGCGCCGACGTAGGGGGTCAGCAGTACTTC,CASSADVGGQQYF
TRBJ2-3,few,TRBD2,TRBV2,TGTGCCGCACCAGGGTCGGGACTAGCGGAGACCCCTAGCACAGATACGCAGTATTTT,CAAPGSGLAETPSTDTQYF
TRBJ1-1,-,TRBD1,TRBV4-2,TGTGCCAGCAGCCATGCGGGACAGGGGAGCGCTGAAGCTTTCTTT,CASSHAGQGSAEAFF
TRBJ1-1,-,TRBD1,TRBV25-1,TGTGCCAGCAGTGAAGCGCAGGGGGCAGGGGCTGAAGCTTTCTTT,CASSEAQGAGAEAFF
TRBJ2-2,-,TRBD1,TRBV5-6,TGTGCCAGCAGAAACACTAGGGACAGGACCGGGGAGCTGTTTTTT,CASRNTRDRTGELFF
TRBJ1-6,-,-,TRBV19,TGTGCCAGTAGTATAGACGAAGGGGTCTCACCCCTCCACTTT,CASSIDEGVSPLHF
TRBJ2-7,-,TRBD1,TRBV18,TGTGCCAGCTCACCGGACAGGGAAGAGCAGTACTTC,CASSPDREEQYF
TRBJ2-3,-,TRBD2,TRBV27,TGTGCCAGCAGAACTAGCGGGGCCACAGATACGCAGTATTTT,CASRTSGATDTQYF
TRBJ2-3,-,TRBD2,TRBV7-3,TGTGCCAGCAGCTTAGGGCCTAGCGGGGGGCCCGATACGCAGTATTTT,CASSLGPSGGPDTQYF
TRBJ2-1,-,-,TRBV10-3,TGTGCCATCAGTGCTGATCGATACAATGAGCAGTTCTTC,CAISADRYNEQFF
TRBJ2-3,once,-,TRBV7-9,TGTGCCAGCAGCTTAATGGGTGGCACAGATACGCAGTATTTT,CASSLMGGTDTQYF
TRBJ1-1,few,TRBD1,TRBV2,TGTGCCAGCAGACGGGACAGGGTGGGCCCAAGTGAAGCTTTCTTT,CASRRDRVGPSEAFF
TRBJ1-2,-,-,TRBV2,TGTGCCAGCACAGGGGTTAGTGGCTACACCTTC,CASTGVSGYTF
TRBJ1-6,-,-,TRBV18,TGTGCCAGCTCACCACAGGGGTATTATTCACCCCTCCACTTT,CASSPQGYYSPLHF